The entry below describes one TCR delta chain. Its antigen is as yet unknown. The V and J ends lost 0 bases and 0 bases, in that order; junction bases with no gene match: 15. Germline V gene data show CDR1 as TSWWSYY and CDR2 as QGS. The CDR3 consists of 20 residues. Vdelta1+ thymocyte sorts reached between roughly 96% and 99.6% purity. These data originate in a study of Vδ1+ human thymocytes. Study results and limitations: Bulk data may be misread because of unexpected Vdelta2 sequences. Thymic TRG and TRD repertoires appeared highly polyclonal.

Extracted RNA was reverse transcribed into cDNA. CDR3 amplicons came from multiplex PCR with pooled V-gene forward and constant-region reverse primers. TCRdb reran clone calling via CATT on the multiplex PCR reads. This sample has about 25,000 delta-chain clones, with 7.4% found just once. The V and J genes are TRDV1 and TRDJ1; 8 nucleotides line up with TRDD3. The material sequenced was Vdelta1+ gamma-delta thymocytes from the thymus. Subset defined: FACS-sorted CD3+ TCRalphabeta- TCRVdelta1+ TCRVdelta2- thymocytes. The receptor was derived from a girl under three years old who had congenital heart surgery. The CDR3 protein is CALGELGYWGSAPYTDKLIF. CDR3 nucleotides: TGTGCTCTTGGGGAACTTGGGTACTGGGGGTCTGCTCCGTACACCGATAAACTCATCTTT.